The source of this TCR beta chain is a study of blood T cell repertoires in COVID-19 (dated by TCRdb to the early 2020s). In the study overall: Samples covering the acute and convalescent phases of COVID-19 were provided by collaborators in the United States, Italy and Spain. The repertoires were made available in a free public database intended to serve as a resource for research on the immune response to SARS-CoV-2. Deeply sampled blood TCRbeta repertoires from subjects exposed to, actively infected with, or recovered from COVID-19 were included in the dataset. Samples were obtained from the ongoing ImmuneRACE study (first 160 participants) and from 1,254 subjects provided by 6 global collaborators. HLA class I and class II types, where available, came from metadata supplied by the sample provider rather than from assay-based typing. A de-identified subject ID, COVID-19 status, age in years and sex were almost always included in the sample metadata. The material from the prospective study consisted of cDNA or gDNA derived from T cells, B-cell-depleted T cells, or PBMCs. The research as a whole found: The amount of clinical and demographic metadata varied by source and participant and was provided uncurated.

TCRbeta CDR3 regions were amplified from genomic DNA by means of the immunoSEQ Assay, a bias-controlled multiplex PCR. In the paper's pipeline: The number of nucleated cells in each sample was estimated by amplification of reference gene primers within the assay. To quantify the absolute abundance of each unique TCRbeta CDR3 rearrangement, sequence reads were collapsed and filtered. For each sample, productive Simpson clonality was calculated by taking the square root of Simpson's diversity index across productive rearrangements. This immuneACCESS table, as held by TCRdb, lists in-frame sequences with V and J called but not all clones. Of the missing ones, under half trace to an unresolved V gene in checked studies; the others have no known cause. V and J calls and clone size are those listed in that table; D and trimming were worked out from the DNA. Here the sample has 250,000 to 300,000 clones; 86% occur a single time. The ten largest clones add up to about 3% of the sample.

This clone was counted a single time. Its binding antigen is unknown. No base qualities exist here, and no much larger clone lies one base off it. Its CDR3 holds 16 amino acids, cysteine through phenylalanine. Of all the DNA, just the CDR3 is kept, 48 bases in frame from base 1. The germline V gene gives CDR1 as KGHSH and CDR2 as LQKENI. Trimming removed 3 bases from V and 4 bases from J, leaving 19 bases between the germline ends. Collaborating institutions collected whole blood in K2EDTA tubes following their own protocols. For TCRbeta analysis, collaborator samples were shipped as frozen whole blood, as isolated PBMCs, or as DNA extracted from either sample type.

The receptor's source is a woman aged 30 to 39 with active or convalescent COVID-19. Here the chain combines TRBV18 and TRBJ2-7; TRBD1 could be the D gene, as 6 bases match. The sequenced sample consisted of peripheral blood. The CDR3 is CASSPGQYPNPYEQYF. The DNA sequence follows: TGTGCCAGCTCACCCGGACAGTACCCAAACCCATACGAGCAGTACTTC.